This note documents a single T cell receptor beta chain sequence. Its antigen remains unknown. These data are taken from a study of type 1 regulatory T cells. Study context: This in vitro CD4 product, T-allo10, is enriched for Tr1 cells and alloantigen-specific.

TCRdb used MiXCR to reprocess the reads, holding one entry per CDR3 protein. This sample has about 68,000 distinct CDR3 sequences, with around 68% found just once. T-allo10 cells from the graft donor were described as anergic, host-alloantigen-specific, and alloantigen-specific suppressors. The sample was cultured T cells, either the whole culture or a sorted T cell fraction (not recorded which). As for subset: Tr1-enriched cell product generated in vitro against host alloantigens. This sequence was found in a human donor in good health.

CDR3 coding DNA: TGCAGTGCTACTCGGGACAGCTCCTACGAGCAGTACTTC. It translates to CSATRDSSYEQYF. This chain links TRBV20-1 with TRBJ2-7, with TRBD1 matching over 7 bases. This CDR3 contains 13 residues. Germline assignment: CDR1 DFQATT and CDR2 SNEGSKA (reference sequence). J gave up 0 bases and V 4 bases, and 3 bases lay outside the gene matches.